The TCR beta chain described here comes from a study of blood T cell repertoires in COVID-19. Across the whole study: PBMCs, B-cell-depleted T cells, or T cells provided the cDNA or gDNA that made up the material.

The assay was immunoSEQ multiplex PCR, and TCRdb's table has in-frame clones only and misses some. The sample includes approximately 97,000 clones, 70% to 90% of them seen just once. This CDR3 contains 15 residues. From germline, CDR1 is MNHEY and CDR2 SMNVEV (reference sequence). Germline trimming cut 6 bases from V and 2 bases from J; bases unmatched to any gene: 5. The receptor was isolated from a man in his forties with active or convalescent COVID-19. Sequencing was carried out using peripheral blood. The chain recombines TRBV27 with TRBJ2-1; 9 bases align to TRBD2. CDR3 loop: CASRNSGGPYNEQFF. The CDR3 bases are TGTGCCAGCAGGAATAGCGGGGGCCCCTACAATGAGCAGTTCTTC.